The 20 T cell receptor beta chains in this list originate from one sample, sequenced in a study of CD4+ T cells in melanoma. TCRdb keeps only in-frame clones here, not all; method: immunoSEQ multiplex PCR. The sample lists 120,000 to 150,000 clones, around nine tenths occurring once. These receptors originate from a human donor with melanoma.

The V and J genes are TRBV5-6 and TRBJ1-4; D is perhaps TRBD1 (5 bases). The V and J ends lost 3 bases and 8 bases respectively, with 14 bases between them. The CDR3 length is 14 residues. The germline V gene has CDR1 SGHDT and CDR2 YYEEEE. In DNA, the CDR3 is TGTGCCAGCAGCTGGGATGGGGCTCGGGAAAAACTGTTTTTT. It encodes CASSWDGAREKLFF.

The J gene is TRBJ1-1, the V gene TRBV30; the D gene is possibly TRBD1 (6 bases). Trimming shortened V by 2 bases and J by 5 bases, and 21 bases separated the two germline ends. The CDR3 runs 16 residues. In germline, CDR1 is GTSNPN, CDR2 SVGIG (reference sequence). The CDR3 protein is CAWSLGIGGLRTEAFF. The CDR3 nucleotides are TGTGCCTGGAGTTTAGGGATCGGGGGCTTACGGACTGAAGCTTTCTTT.

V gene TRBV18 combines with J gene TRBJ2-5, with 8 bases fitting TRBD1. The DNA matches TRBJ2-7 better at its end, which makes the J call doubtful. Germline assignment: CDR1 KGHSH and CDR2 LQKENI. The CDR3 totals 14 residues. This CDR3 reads CASSQDRVSYEQYF. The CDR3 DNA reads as TGTGCCAGCTCACAGGACAGGGTCTCCTACGAGCAGTACTTC.

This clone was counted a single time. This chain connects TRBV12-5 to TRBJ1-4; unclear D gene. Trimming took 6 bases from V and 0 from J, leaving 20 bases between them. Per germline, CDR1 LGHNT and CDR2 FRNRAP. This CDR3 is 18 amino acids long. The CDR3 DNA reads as TGTGCTAGTGGCCGATCGGGCGCCGCGTCAGCAACTAATGAAAAACTGTTTTTT. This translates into CASGRSGAASATNEKLFF.

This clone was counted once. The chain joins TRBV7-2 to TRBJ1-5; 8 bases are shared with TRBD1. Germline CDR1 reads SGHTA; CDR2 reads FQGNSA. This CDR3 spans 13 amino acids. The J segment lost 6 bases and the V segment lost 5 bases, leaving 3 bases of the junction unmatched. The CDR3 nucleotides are TGTGCCAGCAGCCAAGGACAGGGTCAGCCCCAGCATTTT. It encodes CASSQGQGQPQHF.

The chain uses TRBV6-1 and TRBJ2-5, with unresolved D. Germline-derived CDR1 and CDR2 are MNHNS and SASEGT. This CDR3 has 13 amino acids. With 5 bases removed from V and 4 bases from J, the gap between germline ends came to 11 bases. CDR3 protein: CASSNGLRETQYF. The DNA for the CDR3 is TGTGCCAGCAGTAATGGGTTGAGAGAGACCCAGTACTTC.

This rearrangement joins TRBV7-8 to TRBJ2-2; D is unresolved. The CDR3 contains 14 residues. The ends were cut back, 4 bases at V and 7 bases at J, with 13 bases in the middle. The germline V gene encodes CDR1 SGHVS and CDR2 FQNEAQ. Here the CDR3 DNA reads TGTGCCAGCAGCTCTATGAGGATTGGCGGGGAGCTGTTTTTT. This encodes CASSSMRIGGELFF.

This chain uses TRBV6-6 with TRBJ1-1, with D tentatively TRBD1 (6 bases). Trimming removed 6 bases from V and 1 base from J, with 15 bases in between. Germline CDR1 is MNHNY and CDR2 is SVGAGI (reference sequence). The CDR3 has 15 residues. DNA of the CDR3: TGTGCCAGCAGGGCGCGGACAGTAGAGAACACTGAAGCTTTCTTT. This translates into CASRARTVENTEAFF.

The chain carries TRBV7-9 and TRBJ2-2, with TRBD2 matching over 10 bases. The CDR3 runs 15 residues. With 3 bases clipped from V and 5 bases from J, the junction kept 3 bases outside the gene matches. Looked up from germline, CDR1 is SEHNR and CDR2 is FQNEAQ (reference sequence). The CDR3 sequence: CASSFGTSDTGELFF. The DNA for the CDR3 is TGTGCCAGCAGCTTCGGGACTAGCGATACCGGGGAGCTGTTTTTT.

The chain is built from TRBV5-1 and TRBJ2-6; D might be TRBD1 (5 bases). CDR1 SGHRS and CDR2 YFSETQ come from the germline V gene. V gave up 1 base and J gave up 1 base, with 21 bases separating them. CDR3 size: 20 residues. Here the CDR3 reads CASSLFSSRGRESGANVLTF. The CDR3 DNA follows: TGCGCCAGCAGCTTGTTTTCGTCAAGGGGTAGAGAGTCTGGGGCCAACGTCCTGACTTTC.

The CDR3 DNA follows: TGCGCCAGCAGCACGCAGACAGGGGATATTCAAGGAAACACCATATATTTT. The encoded protein is CASSTQTGDIQGNTIYF. The V gene is TRBV5-1, the J gene TRBJ1-3; 8 bases map to TRBD1. The CDR3 has 17 residues. Germline-derived CDR1 and CDR2 are SGHRS and YFSETQ. The V and J ends lost 4 bases and 4 bases, in that order; junction bases with no gene match: 13.

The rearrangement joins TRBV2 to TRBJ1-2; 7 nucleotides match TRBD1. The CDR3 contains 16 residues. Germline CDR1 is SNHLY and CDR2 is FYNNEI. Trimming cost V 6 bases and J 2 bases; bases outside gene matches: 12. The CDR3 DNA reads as TGTGCCAGCAGCGAAATTGGGCAGGGGGGGAACTATGGCTACACCTTC. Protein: CASSEIGQGGNYGYTF.

The CDR3 bases are TGTGCCAGCAGCGTAGGGGGAGGGGATTACCGCTATCAGCCCCAGCATTTT. Its translation is CASSVGGGDYRYQPQHF. The chain joins TRBV9 to TRBJ1-5; D perhaps matches TRBD1 (5 bases). The V end was cut by 0 bases, the J end by 5 bases, with 18 bases between. CDR1 and CDR2 (germline): SGDLS, YYNGEE. CDR3 length: 17 residues.

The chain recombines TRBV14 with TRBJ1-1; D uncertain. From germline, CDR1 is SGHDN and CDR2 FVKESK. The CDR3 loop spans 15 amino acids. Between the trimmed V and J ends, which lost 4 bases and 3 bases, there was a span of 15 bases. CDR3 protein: CASSRKRPRDTEAFF. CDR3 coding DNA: TGTGCCAGCAGCCGGAAACGGCCCCGGGACACTGAAGCTTTCTTT.

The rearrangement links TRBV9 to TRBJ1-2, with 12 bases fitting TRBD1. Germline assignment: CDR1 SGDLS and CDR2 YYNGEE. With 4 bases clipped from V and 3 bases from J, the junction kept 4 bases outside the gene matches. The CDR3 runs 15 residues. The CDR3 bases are TGTGCCAGCAGCCCAGGGACAGGGGGCGACTATGGCTACACCTTC. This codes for CASSPGTGGDYGYTF. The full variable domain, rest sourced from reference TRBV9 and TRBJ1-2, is DSGVTQTPKHLITATGQRVTLRCSPRSGDLSVYWYQQSLDQGLQFLIQYYNGEERAKGNILERFSAQQFPDLHSELNLSSLELGDSALYFCASSPGTGGDYGYTFGSGTRLTVV.

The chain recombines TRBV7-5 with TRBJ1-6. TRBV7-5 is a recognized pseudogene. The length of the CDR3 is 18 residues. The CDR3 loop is CARRHQRPLGRVNSPLHF. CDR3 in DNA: TGTGCCAGAAGACATCAAAGACCGCTCGGGAGGGTAAATTCACCCCTCCACTTT.

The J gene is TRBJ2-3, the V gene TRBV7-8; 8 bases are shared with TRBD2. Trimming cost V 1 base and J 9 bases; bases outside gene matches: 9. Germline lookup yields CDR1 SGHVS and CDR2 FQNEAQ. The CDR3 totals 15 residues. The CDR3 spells CASSLVGGGQGTQYF. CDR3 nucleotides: TGTGCCAGCAGCTTAGTCGGGGGGGGGCAAGGGACGCAGTATTTT.

In DNA form, the CDR3 reads TGTGCCAGCAGTTCGCCGGGCCTCCTTAACGAGCAGTACTTC. As protein: CASSSPGLLNEQYF. The chain joins TRBV6-5 to TRBJ2-7, with no clear D. CDR1 is MNHEY, CDR2 SVGAGI, per germline. Trimming stripped 4 bases from V and 5 bases from J, with 15 bases between. The CDR3 consists of 14 residues.

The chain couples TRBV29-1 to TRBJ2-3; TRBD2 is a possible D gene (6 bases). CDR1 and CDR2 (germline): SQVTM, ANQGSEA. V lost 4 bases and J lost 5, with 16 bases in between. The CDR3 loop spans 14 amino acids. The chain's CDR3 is CSVVAGSSGDTQYF. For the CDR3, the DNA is TGCAGCGTTGTTGCGGGGTCATCGGGAGATACGCAGTATTTT.

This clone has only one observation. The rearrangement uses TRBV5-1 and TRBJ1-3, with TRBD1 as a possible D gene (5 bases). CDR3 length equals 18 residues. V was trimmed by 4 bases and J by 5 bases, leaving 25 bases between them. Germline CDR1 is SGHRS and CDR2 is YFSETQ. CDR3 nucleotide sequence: TGCGCCAGCAGCCCTAACTCAGGGTCCCTAAATATTCGAAACACCATATATTTT. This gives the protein CASSPNSGSLNIRNTIYF.